This T cell receptor (beta chain) was captured by sequencing in a study of blood T cells in healthy people across ages. General study points: Naive and antigen-experienced cells were not separated, limiting conclusive comparison.

Healthy Caucasian individuals from Russia aged about 6 to 100 served as donors. A second 7 to 11 cycle PCR used barcoded and J-beta primers. With 12 random nucleotides, a template-switch adaptor tagged each individual cDNA molecule. TCRdb independently ran MiXCR on the 5' RACE reads; one entry per CDR3 protein. The sample lists 1,100,000 or so distinct CDR3 sequences, around 45% occurring once. Trimming pared 7 bases from V and 5 bases from J, leaving 14 bases between. Looked up from germline, CDR1 is MDHEN and CDR2 is SYDVKM. The CDR3 length is 13 residues. For this clonotype: Its antigen is not known.

The specimen was blood. The sequence was obtained from a woman aged 60-75 years in good health. J is TRBJ1-1 and V is TRBV28; tentatively, D is TRBD1 (5 bases). CDR3 bases: TGTGCCAGCAACCGGGGGGATGGGACTGAAGCTTTCTTT. Encoded protein: CASNRGDGTEAFF.